The source of this T cell receptor beta chain is a study of T cell repertoires in cytomegalovirus infection. At the level of the study: In public TCR beta signatures, there were indications of both CMV infection and matching HLA type. General study results and limits: HLA-C-restricted CMV-specific TCR beta clonotypes prevailed in the ex vivo response. The cumulative frequency of public TCR beta families distinguished individuals who carried CMV together with the relevant HLA.

V was trimmed by 0 bases and J by 5 bases, leaving 19 bases between them. Germline-derived CDR1 and CDR2 are DFQATT and SNEGSKA (reference sequence). This CDR3 is 16 amino acids long. TCRdb ran MiXCR on the reads and lists one entry per CDR3 protein. The table has fewer than 850,000 distinct CDR3 sequences, 29% seen once. On this clonotype: Antigen unknown.

The starting material was cultured CD8+ T cells from PBMCs, obtained from culture after CMV antigen stimulation. The J gene is TRBJ1-2, the V gene TRBV20-1, with D possibly being TRBD1 (6 bases). The sequence derives from a human donor in good health (CMV status not recorded). Some clones in this sample may be carry-over from other donors' samples. CDR3 protein: CSARDFARQEDYGYTF. CDR3 in DNA: TGCAGTGCTAGAGATTTTGCCAGACAGGAAGATTATGGCTACACCTTC.